These T cell receptor beta chains were read from a single sample in a study of blood T cell repertoires in COVID-19. Measured with immunoSEQ multiplex PCR; TCRdb has only the in-frame clones, and not every one. The data show hundreds of thousands of clones, with 85% seen just once and 4.1% held by the top ten. Sequencing was performed on peripheral blood. Source of these receptors: a woman in her 50s with active or convalescent COVID-19. The CDR3 runs from the conserved cysteine through the conserved F or W. D genes are given only for firm matches. Clone size is not always given. Where it is, it says once, few, many or a class for expanded clones.

v_gene	j_gene	d_gene	abundance	CDR3aa	CDR3nt
TRBV4-2	TRBJ2-5	TRBD1	.	CASSPDRGVGETQYF	TGTGCCAGCAGCCCGGACAGGGGGGTAGGAGAGACCCAGTACTTC
TRBV18	TRBJ2-1	TRBD2	.	CASSPKAGTSGNNEQFF	TGTGCCAGCTCACCCAAGGCAGGGACTAGCGGCAACAATGAGCAGTTCTTC
TRBV3-1/TRBV3-2	TRBJ2-1	TRBD2	.	CASSLSGRGNEQFF	TGTGCCAGCAGCCTTAGCGGGAGGGGGAATGAGCAGTTCTTC
TRBV7-9	TRBJ1-2	.	once	CASSAQGAYGYTF	TGTGCCAGCAGCGCCCAGGGCGCCTATGGCTACACCTTC
TRBV6-5	TRBJ1-4	.	.	CASSYSGEFEKLFF	TGTGCCAGCAGTTACTCGGGAGAGTTTGAAAAACTGTTTTTT
TRBV5-1	TRBJ1-1	.	once	CASSLRAGDTEAFF	TGCGCCAGCAGCTTGAGGGCAGGGGACACTGAAGCTTTCTTT
TRBV27	TRBJ1-1	.	.	CASSLEQNTEAFF	TGTGCCAGCAGTTTAGAACAGAACACTGAAGCTTTCTTT
TRBV13	TRBJ2-1	TRBD2	.	CASSLARISGSGWDEQFF	TGTGCCAGCAGCTTGGCTCGTATAAGCGGGAGTGGGTGGGATGAGCAGTTCTTC
TRBV19	TRBJ1-2	TRBD1	.	CASRRTGDDYGYTF	TGTGCCAGTAGACGGACAGGGGACGACTATGGCTACACCTTC
TRBV29-1	TRBJ1-2	.	few	CSVERVGQGYGYTF	TGCAGCGTTGAAAGGGTTGGGCAGGGCTATGGCTACACCTTC
TRBV10-2	TRBJ2-3	.	.	CATTPRGSTDTQYF	TGCGCCACCACCCCCCGGGGATCCACAGATACGCAGTATTTT
TRBV7-9	TRBJ1-6	.	.	CASSLGPGQRNSPLHF	TGTGCCAGCAGCTTAGGCCCTGGACAGAGGAATTCACCCCTCCACTTT
TRBV4-1	TRBJ2-1	TRBD2	once	CASRPSGYNEQFF	TGCGCCAGCAGGCCTAGCGGATACAATGAGCAGTTCTTC
TRBV19	TRBJ1-2	TRBD1	.	CASRSTGKLSYGYTF	TGTGCCAGTAGATCGACAGGGAAGTTAAGCTATGGCTACACCTTC
TRBV7-3	TRBJ2-1	.	.	CASSLKARNEQFF	TGTGCCAGCAGCTTAAAGGCTAGAAATGAGCAGTTCTTC
TRBV7-9	TRBJ1-5	.	few	CASGGHQPQHF	TGTGCCAGCGGCGGCCATCAGCCCCAGCATTTT
TRBV25-1	TRBJ2-1	TRBD1	few	CASSIYRGMGSYNEQFF	TGTGCCAGCAGTATCTACAGGGGAATGGGATCCTACAATGAGCAGTTCTTC
TRBV7-6	TRBJ2-5	TRBD2	.	CASSLVASGSWETQYF	TGTGCCAGCAGCTTAGTGGCCAGCGGGAGTTGGGAGACCCAGTACTTC
TRBV5-1	TRBJ2-6	TRBD1	.	CASSLTGGKSFGANVLTF	TGCGCCAGCAGCTTAACAGGGGGCAAGTCGTTTGGGGCCAACGTCCTGACTTTC
TRBV5-4	TRBJ1-1	.	.	CASSLDYKNTEAFF	TGTGCCAGCAGCTTGGATTACAAGAACACTGAAGCTTTCTTT
TRBV28	TRBJ1-2	.	many	CASSLPRYGANYGYTF	TGTGCCAGCAGTTTGCCTAGGTATGGGGCCAACTATGGCTACACCTTC
TRBV5-1	TRBJ2-6	TRBD2	.	CASSLLAGPSGANVLTF	TGCGCCAGCAGCTTGCTAGCGGGCCCCTCTGGGGCCAACGTCCTGACTTTC
TRBV5-1	TRBJ2-5	TRBD1	.	CASRLRDSHETQYF	TGCGCCAGCAGATTGAGGGACAGCCACGAGACCCAGTACTTC
TRBV12-3/TRBV12-4	TRBJ1-2	TRBD1	.	CASSLGQGGGYTF	TGTGCCAGCAGTTTAGGACAGGGCGGCGGCTACACCTTC